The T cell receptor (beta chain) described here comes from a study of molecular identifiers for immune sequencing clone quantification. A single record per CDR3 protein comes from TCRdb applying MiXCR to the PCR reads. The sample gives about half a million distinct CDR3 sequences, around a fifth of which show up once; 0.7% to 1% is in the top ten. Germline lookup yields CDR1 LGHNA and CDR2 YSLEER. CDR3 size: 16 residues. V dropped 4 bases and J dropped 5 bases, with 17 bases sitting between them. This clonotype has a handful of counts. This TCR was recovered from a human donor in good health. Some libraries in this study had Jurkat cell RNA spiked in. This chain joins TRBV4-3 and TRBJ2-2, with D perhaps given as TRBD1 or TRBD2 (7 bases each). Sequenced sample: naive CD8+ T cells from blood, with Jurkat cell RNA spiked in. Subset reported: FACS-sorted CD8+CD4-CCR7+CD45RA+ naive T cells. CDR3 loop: CASSPTDREGTGELFF. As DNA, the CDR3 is TGCGCCAGCAGCCCGACCGACAGGGAGGGGACCGGGGAGCTGTTTTTT.